The 22 T cell receptor beta chains listed next were all sequenced from one sample in a study of blood T cell repertoires in COVID-19. Profiling relied on immunoSEQ multiplex PCR, and the TCRdb table lists in-frame clones only, not all of them. The repertoire holds roughly 340,000 clones, with about 88% as singletons. The sequencing sample was made of peripheral blood. All receptors derive from a woman in her seventies with COVID-19, enrolled during active disease.

The rearrangement uses TRBV6-6 and TRBJ1-6, with unresolved D. CDR1 MNHNY and CDR2 SVGAGI come from the germline V gene (reference sequence). V lost 4 bases, J lost 0 bases, and 7 bases lay in between. The CDR3 is 15 amino acids. The CDR3 here is CASSSWSSYNSPLHF. The CDR3 region has the DNA TGTGCCAGCAGTTCCTGGAGCTCCTATAATTCACCCCTCCACTTT.

On this clone: Within the sample, other DNA sequences also encode this same CDR3. The rearrangement links TRBV19 to TRBJ1-2; 9 bases map to TRBD1. Germline V gives CDR1 LNHDA, CDR2 SQIVND (reference sequence). CDR3 length equals 15 residues. J was trimmed by 2 bases and V by 1 base; bases with no gene match: 2. The CDR3 DNA reads TGTGCCAGTAGTATAGGCGGGACAGGGAACTATGGCTACACCTTC. This sequence encodes CASSIGGTGNYGYTF.

The rearrangement links TRBV12-3 or TRBV12-4 to TRBJ1-1, with 9 nucleotides matching TRBD1. The CDR3 spans 12 residues. Losses at the gene ends were 5 bases for V and 11 bases for J; bases not matched to a gene: 6. The CDR3 bases are TGTGCCAGCAGTCCGGGACAGGGAGTCGCTTTCTTT. Translated: CASSPGQGVAFF.

This clone showed up just once. The gene calls are TRBV5-1 and TRBJ2-7; D unclear. The germline gives CDR1 SGHRS, CDR2 YFSETQ. CDR3 length: 14 amino acids. Trimming cost V 3 bases and J 2 bases, with 12 bases left between them. The CDR3 nucleotides are TGCGCCAGCAGCTCTCGCCGATTAGCCTACGAGCAGTACTTC. Protein product: CASSSRRLAYEQYF.

V gene TRBV5-1 combines with J gene TRBJ1-4; D might be TRBD1 (6 bases). The CDR3 is 16 amino acids. V was pared by 4 bases and J by 7 bases, with 20 bases between. The V gene's germline CDR1 is SGHRS and CDR2 YFSETQ. This CDR3 is CASSEYPAGASEKLFF. The CDR3 nucleotides read TGCGCCAGCAGCGAATACCCGGCAGGGGCCAGTGAAAAACTGTTTTTT.

The chain employs TRBV6-5 and TRBJ1-1; 10 bases match TRBD1. The germline gives CDR1 MNHEY, CDR2 SVGAGI. This CDR3 has 12 amino acids. The V and J ends lost 4 bases and 7 bases, in that order; junction bases with no gene match: 0. The CDR3 nucleotides are TGTGCCAGCAGTTGGGACAGGGGTGAAGCTTTCTTT. As protein: CASSWDRGEAFF.

The chain has TRBV2 and TRBJ1-2; 7 bases are shared with TRBD1. CDR3 length: 14 residues. V was clipped by 4 bases and J by 2 bases; unmatched bases: 4. Germline assignment: CDR1 SNHLY and CDR2 FYNNEI. CDR3 DNA: TGTGCCAGCAGTGCACAGGGGTTCAACTATGGCTACACCTTC. This codes for CASSAQGFNYGYTF.

The V gene is TRBV24-1, the J gene TRBJ1-1; possibly TRBD1 for D (5 bases). The CDR3 extends over 13 amino acids. Germline loops: CDR1 KGHDR, CDR2 SFDVKD. V was trimmed by 8 bases and J by 1 base, leaving 10 bases between them. The CDR3 here is CATTTGRNTEAFF. The CDR3 DNA sequence: TGTGCCACCACTACAGGACGGAACACTGAAGCTTTCTTT.

This clone was seen more than once but under ten times. The V call is TRBV9, the J call TRBJ1-6; no firm D call. V gave up 4 bases and J gave up 0 bases, with 17 bases separating them. Germline loops: CDR1 SGDLS, CDR2 YYNGEE. This CDR3 contains 18 residues. CDR3 sequence reads: CASSSFEGSSSYNSPLHF. In nucleotides, the CDR3 is TGTGCCAGCAGCTCTTTTGAGGGCAGCAGCTCCTATAATTCACCCCTCCACTTT.

The chain is built from TRBV27 and TRBJ1-6; tentative D call: TRBD1 (5 bases). V was cut by 8 bases and J by 4 bases, with 21 bases left in between. The germline V gene encodes CDR1 MNHEY and CDR2 SMNVEV (reference sequence). There are 17 residues in the CDR3. The CDR3 sequence: CASCPRQGLGYNSPLHF. CDR3 sequence (DNA): TGTGCCAGCTGTCCCAGGCAGGGCTTGGGATATAATTCACCCCTCCACTTT.

The chain employs TRBV13 and TRBJ1-2; 8 bases line up with TRBD1. CDR3 size: 16 residues. Germline assignment: CDR1 PRHDT and CDR2 FYEKMQ (reference sequence). The junction had 13 bases not matched to a gene; V was cut back by 6 bases and J by 4 bases. The CDR3 loop reads CASRSGTGPIPYGYTF. In DNA, the CDR3 is TGTGCCAGCAGGTCCGGGACAGGACCAATCCCCTATGGCTACACCTTC.

The V gene is TRBV7-2, the J gene TRBJ2-1, with 13 bases matching TRBD2. CDR1 is SGHTA, CDR2 FQGNSA, per germline. This CDR3 has 16 amino acids. Unmatched junction bases numbered 5, after V lost 1 base and J lost 8 bases. CDR3 nucleotides: TGTGCCAGCAGCTTAGTCGGGACTAGCGGGGAGGATGAGCAGTTCTTC. This codes for CASSLVGTSGEDEQFF.

The genes are TRBV5-1 and TRBJ2-7; perhaps TRBD1 as D (8 bases). The V gene lost 6 bases and the J gene lost 6 bases, with 25 bases spanning the gap. The germline CDR1 and CDR2 sequences are SGHRS and YFSETQ. The CDR3 is 16 residues long. The CDR3 DNA reads TGCGCCAGCACGTCAAACCCCGGACAGGGAGGGGGCGAGCAGTACTTC. It yields the protein CASTSNPGQGGGEQYF. The variable domain in full, completed from reference TRBV5-1 and TRBJ2-7, reads KAGVTQTPRYLIKTRGQQVTLSCSPISGHRSVSWYQQTPGQGLQFLFEYFSETQRNKGNFPGRFSGRQFSNSRSEMNVSTLELGDSALYLCASTSNPGQGGGEQYFGPGTRLTVT.

The gene calls are TRBV28 and TRBJ1-2; weak D call: TRBD1 (5 bases). The CDR3 loop spans 14 amino acids. V was shortened by 2 bases and J by 6 bases, with 13 bases between the two germline ends. The V gene's germline CDR1 is MDHEN and CDR2 SYDVKM. Here the CDR3 DNA reads TGTGCCAGCAGTTTAGGGGGGGAAAAGGATGGCTACACCTTC. Its translation is CASSLGGEKDGYTF.

The chain is built from TRBV18 and TRBJ1-1, with 8 nucleotides matching TRBD1. Germline V CDR1 and CDR2: KGHSH, LQKENI. J lost 1 base, V lost 3 bases, and 4 bases had no gene match. CDR3 size: 15 residues. The CDR3 bases are TGTGCCAGCTCACCCGCAGGGGGCCCGAACACTGAAGCTTTCTTT. Translated: CASSPAGGPNTEAFF.

This clone was observed once. The same CDR3 can be traced to other DNA sequences in this sample. This sequence joins TRBV18 and TRBJ1-2, with D possibly TRBD1 on 5 matching bases. CDR1 and CDR2 (germline): KGHSH, LQKENI. V was clipped by 1 base and J by 8 bases, with 14 bases between them. The CDR3 length is 14 residues. CDR3 in amino acids: CASSPQGQGNGYTF. Written as DNA, the CDR3 is TGTGCCAGCTCACCACAGGGGCAGGGAAACGGCTACACCTTC.

The V and J genes are TRBV12-3 or TRBV12-4 and TRBJ2-7, with a tentative D call TRBD1 (6 bases). Trimming cost V 2 bases and J 5 bases, with 7 bases left between them. The length of the CDR3 is 12 residues. CDR3 DNA: TGTGCCAGCAGTTTAAACAGGGACGAGCAGTACTTC. It is translated as CASSLNRDEQYF.

This chain joins TRBV12-3 or TRBV12-4 and TRBJ1-1, with D tentatively TRBD1 (5 bases). Trimming took 3 bases from V and 8 from J, leaving 13 bases between them. The CDR3 totals 13 residues. The CDR3 DNA follows: TGTGCCAGCAGTTTTACTCGGGCAGGGGAAGCTTTCTTT. Its protein product is CASSFTRAGEAFF.

The V call is TRBV19, the J call TRBJ1-6; no firm D call. Trimming stripped 5 bases from V and 0 bases from J, with 8 bases between. The CDR3 is made up of 15 amino acids. The germline gives CDR1 LNHDA, CDR2 SQIVND (reference sequence). The CDR3 nucleotides are TGTGCCAGTAGTCCCTATGACTCCTATAATTCACCCCTCCACTTT. Residues: CASSPYDSYNSPLHF.

J is TRBJ1-6 and V is TRBV6-4; TRBD1 is a possible D gene (5 bases). Looked up from germline, CDR1 is MRHNA and CDR2 is SNTAGT. V was shortened by 3 bases and J by 12 bases, with 15 bases between the two germline ends. CDR3 size: 14 residues. CDR3 sequence: CASSESAQGGPLHF. The CDR3 DNA sequence: TGTGCCAGCAGTGAGTCCGCCCAGGGTGGACCCCTCCACTTT.

The V and J genes are TRBV28 and TRBJ1-2; D is perhaps TRBD1 (6 bases). CDR1 is MDHEN and CDR2 is SYDVKM in the germline V gene. This CDR3 is built from 16 residues. Trimming took off 5 bases at V and 0 bases at J, with 16 bases between the two ends. CDR3 nucleotide sequence: TGTGCCAGCAGTCAAAGGCCGGGACAAGCTAACTATGGCTACACCTTC. This gives the protein CASSQRPGQANYGYTF.

This chain uses TRBV28 with TRBJ1-1, with a tentative D call TRBD1 (6 bases). This CDR3 has 15 amino acids. The V end was cut by 6 bases, the J end by 0 bases, with 14 bases between. Germline V gene data show CDR1 as MDHEN and CDR2 as SYDVKM. The DNA for the CDR3 is TGTGCCAGCAGGACCGGGGGGGACATGAACACTGAAGCTTTCTTT. Translation: CASRTGGDMNTEAFF.